The 12 T cell receptor beta chains reported below all come from one sample, sequenced in a study of PD-1 blockade in classical Hodgkin lymphoma. Time point in this sample: newly diagnosed, previously untreated cHL patient sample. Negative selection with magnetic separation was used to purify CD4+ T cells from thawed PBMCs. Produced via immunoSEQ multiplex PCR; TCRdb's table is partial and in-frame only. The sample yields 15,000 or so clones, around 92% seen once. What was sequenced was CD4+ T cells from blood. Receptors originate from a human donor with classical Hodgkin lymphoma.

The CDR3 protein is CASSHGRTGVTGELFF. The CDR3, as DNA: TGTGCCAGCAGCCACGGGCGGACAGGGGTCACCGGGGAGCTGTTTTTT. The genes are TRBV14 and TRBJ2-2, with TRBD1 identical over 9 bases. The germline CDR1 and CDR2 sequences are SGHDN and FVKESK. The ends lost 3 bases at V and 4 bases at J; junction bases unmatched: 6. CDR3 size: 16 residues. Full variable domain (outside the CDR3, taken from reference TRBV14 and TRBJ2-2): EAGVTQFPSHSVIEKGQTVTLRCDPISGHDNLYWYRRVMGKEIKFLLHFVKESKQDESGMPNNRFLAERTGGTYSTLKVQPAELEDSGVYFCASSHGRTGVTGELFFGEGSRLTVL.

The CDR3 region has the DNA TGCGCCAGCAGCCCTGGTTGGGGGAACACCATATATTTT. This encodes CASSPGWGNTIYF. The chain couples TRBV5-1 to TRBJ1-3; the D gene is possibly TRBD1 (5 bases). CDR3 length equals 13 residues. CDR1 and CDR2 from the germline V gene are SGHRS and YFSETQ. V dropped 4 bases and J dropped 7 bases, with 12 bases sitting between them.

V and J are TRBV10-1 and TRBJ1-1, with 11 bases identical to TRBD1. The CDR3 sequence is 14 residues long. Germline loops: CDR1 WNHNN, CDR2 SYGVQD (reference sequence). V was clipped by 4 bases and J by 3 bases; unmatched bases: 1. CDR3 nucleotide sequence: TGCGCCAGCAGTGTGGGACAGGGGGACACTGAAGCTTTCTTT. Protein sequence: CASSVGQGDTEAFF.

This sequence joins TRBV6-1 and TRBJ2-3, with a tentative D call TRBD1 (5 bases). The CDR3 extends over 13 amino acids. The germline V gene has CDR1 MNHNS and CDR2 SASEGT. V lost 8 bases to trimming and J lost 4 bases, with 13 bases between them. CDR3 nucleotides: TGTGCCAGCGCAGGGTCACTGGCAGATACGCAGTATTTT. Translation: CASAGSLADTQYF.

This clone has a single count. The chain has TRBV29-1 and TRBJ2-5, with TRBD2 identical over 10 bases. Germline V gives CDR1 SQVTM, CDR2 ANQGSEA. With 6 bases clipped from V and 4 bases from J, the junction kept 2 bases outside the gene matches. There are 12 residues in the CDR3. CDR3 in amino acids: CSVAGGGETQYF. In DNA, the CDR3 is TGCAGCGTAGCGGGAGGGGGAGAGACCCAGTACTTC.

This chain uses TRBV6-5 with TRBJ1-6; D possibly corresponds to TRBD1 (6 bases). CDR3 length: 15 residues. Trimming pared 0 bases from V and 8 bases from J, leaving 11 bases between. In germline, CDR1 is MNHEY, CDR2 SVGAGI. CDR3 bases: TGTGCCAGCAGTTACTCACGGAAGGGGGATTCACCCCTCCACTTT. It specifies CASSYSRKGDSPLHF.

The chain recombines TRBV6-5 with TRBJ2-7; 10 bases align to TRBD1. The CDR3 length is 15 residues. Germline V gene sequence: CDR1 MNHEY, CDR2 SVGAGI. The trim removed 7 bases at V and 2 bases at J, leaving 8 bases unmatched. The CDR3 spells CASTLYGTGAYEQYF. The CDR3, as DNA: TGTGCCAGCACTTTGTACGGGACAGGGGCCTACGAGCAGTACTTC.

The V and J genes are TRBV4-1 and TRBJ2-1, with D uncertain. The germline V gene encodes CDR1 MGHRA and CDR2 YSYEKL. Trimming cost V 2 bases and J 8 bases, with 16 bases left between them. This CDR3 spans 15 amino acids. The CDR3, as DNA: TGCGCCAGCAGCCAATCCGGCAGATCGAGAGATGAGCAGTTCTTC. It specifies CASSQSGRSRDEQFF.

The chain is built from TRBV15 and TRBJ2-3; 8 bases agree with TRBD2. Germline-derived CDR1 and CDR2 are LNHNV and YYDKDF (reference sequence). The CDR3 runs 16 residues. V was clipped by 0 bases and J by 2 bases; unmatched bases: 4. CDR3 sequence reads: CATSRDISGTTDTQYF. DNA of the CDR3: TGTGCCACCAGCAGAGATATTAGCGGGACCACAGATACGCAGTATTTT.

The V gene is TRBV7-9, the J gene TRBJ1-4; unclear D gene. V gave up 5 bases and J gave up 2 bases, with 9 bases separating them. This CDR3 is built from 14 residues. The germline CDR1 and CDR2 sequences are SEHNR and FQNEAQ (reference sequence). CDR3 residues: CASSAGLTNEKLFF. The CDR3 nucleotides read TGTGCCAGCAGCGCAGGACTTACTAATGAAAAACTGTTTTTT. Looking up the rest from reference TRBV7-9 and TRBJ1-4 gives the full variable domain: DTGVSQNPRHKITKRGQNVTFRCDPISEHNRLYWYRQTLGQGPEFLTYFQNEAQLEKSRLLSDRFSAERPKGSFSTLEIQRTEQGDSAMYLCASSAGLTNEKLFFGSGTQLSVL.

Regarding this clone: Other DNA sequences within the sample encode an identical CDR3. The chain is built from TRBV11-2 and TRBJ1-2; TRBD1 is a possible D gene (5 bases). The V end lost 4 bases, the J end lost 4 bases, and 7 bases lay between the germline ends. The germline CDR1 and CDR2 sequences are SGHAT and FQNNGV. The CDR3 is made up of 12 amino acids. The CDR3 reads CASSSDSYGYTF. CDR3 sequence (DNA): TGTGCCAGCAGCTCCGACAGCTATGGCTACACCTTC.

The chain couples TRBV29-1 to TRBJ2-2; D is undetermined. CDR3 length: 11 residues. The V end was cut by 6 bases, the J end by 1 base, with 3 bases between. The germline V gene encodes CDR1 SQVTM and CDR2 ANQGSEA. CDR3 bases: TGCAGCGTCGGGAACACCGGGGAGCTGTTTTTT. Its protein product is CSVGNTGELFF.